These T cell receptor beta chains were read from a single sample in a study of beta chain features in type 1 diabetes. Sequencing was performed with immunoSEQ multiplex PCR; in TCRdb, only in-frame clones are kept and a portion is missing. The repertoire holds about 47,000 clones, with around 40% as singletons. The sequencing sample was made of stem cell memory CD4+ T cells from blood. The receptors stem from a man aged 25-40 years with type 1 diabetes. CDR3s include the opening cysteine and the closing phenylalanine or tryptophan.

>TRBV2|TRBJ2-7
CASNRGQWDEQYF
>TRBV27|TRBJ2-3
CASSDYTDTQYF
>TRBV7-2|TRBJ2-7
CASSPDRFYEQYF
>TRBV27|TRBJ1-5
CASSPRTVSTQYSNQPQHF
>TRBV7-2|TRBJ2-7
CASSSGGLPEQYF
>TRBV6-6|TRBJ2-1
CASSFLAGSSYNEQFF
>TRBV6-1|TRBJ2-7
CASTSGTGGYEQYF
>TRBV2|TRBJ1-2
CASSEGGYGYTF
>TRBV29-1|TRBJ2-1
CSVVGLAENNEQFF
>TRBV4-3|TRBJ1-5
CASSPQANQPQHF
>TRBV6-6|TRBJ2-5
CASRNPGETQYF
>TRBV5-1|TRBJ2-7
CASSLRPTGPYEQYF
>TRBV7-9|TRBJ2-3
CASSLSGRAITDTQYF
>TRBV6-5|TRBJ2-7
CASSQLPGSYEQYF
>TRBV10-3|TRBJ2-5
CAISVQEGETQYF
>TRBV5-6|TRBJ2-2
CASSLYTGELFF
>TRBV19|TRBJ2-7
CASSPLGTGMYEQYF
>TRBV29-1|TRBJ2-1
CSVELGWTGVGNEQFF
>TRBV25-1|TRBJ1-1
CASSEWGVTEAFF
>TRBV6-1|TRBJ2-7
CASSVGLSYEQYF
>TRBV5-1|TRBJ2-7
CASSGSGTGTREQYF
>TRBV7-9|TRBJ1-2
CASSSRTPRQGAGYGYTF
>TRBV4-1|TRBJ2-1
CASSQSLAGYNEQFF
>TRBV27|TRBJ1-1
CASSRSADTEAFF
>TRBV19|TRBJ1-5
CASRRTGSNQPQHF
>TRBV28|TRBJ2-1
CASSFLAGVGNEQFF
>TRBV4-3|TRBJ2-3
CASSQDLSGRSFMADTQYF
>TRBV10-3|TRBJ1-2
CAIITANYGYTF
>TRBV5-1|TRBJ2-7
CASSILAGSISYEQYF
>TRBV7-9|TRBJ1-1
CASSPTGVNTEAFF
>TRBV6-5|TRBJ1-2
CASSRTARANYGYTF
>TRBV18|TRBJ2-6
CASSLRTGVSSGANVLTF
>TRBV28|TRBJ2-1
CASSATSGLYNEQFF
>TRBV18|TRBJ2-7
CASSPNAGSYEQYF
>TRBV7-2|TRBJ2-7
CASSPQGAPIDEQYF
>TRBV7-9|TRBJ2-1
CASSLLGASYNEQFF